These 17 T cell receptor beta chains were all obtained from the same sample, sequenced in a study of T cells in Graves' hyperthyroidism and ophthalmopathy. Template material for amplifying TCR beta CDR3 regions consisted of RNA transcripts. During a first-round RT-PCR of the TCR CDR3, the HTBI primer set was used. MiXCR, run by TCRdb on the multiplex PCR reads, gives a single entry per CDR3 protein. The sample lists hundreds of thousands of distinct CDR3 sequences; about 15% were seen once. Sequencing was performed on blood. These receptors all stem from a man aged 18-30 years with Graves' ophthalmopathy.

The CDR3 DNA sequence: TGTGCCAGCAGTGAATTTAGAGGGGGACAAGAGACCCAGTACTTC. Translated: CASSEFRGGQETQYF. The chain carries TRBV6-1 and TRBJ2-5; maybe TRBD1 (6 bases). V shed 2 bases and J shed 2 bases, with 12 bases lying between them. Per germline, CDR1 MNHNS and CDR2 SASEGT. There are 15 residues in the CDR3.

On this clonotype itself: A read error may be the cause here, since a much bigger clone is one base away. This chain links TRBV30 with TRBJ2-3; D gene ambiguous. Germline CDR1 is GTSNPN and CDR2 is SVGIG (reference sequence). This CDR3 contains 13 residues. The CDR3 bases are TGTGCCTGGAGGACGGGTTTAGCAGAAACGCAGTATTTT. This encodes CAWRTGLAETQYF.

The chain joins TRBV4-1 to TRBJ2-1; maybe TRBD1 (6 bases). Trimming removed 4 bases from V and 9 bases from J, with 16 bases in between. CDR1 MGHRA and CDR2 YSYEKL come from the germline V gene. The CDR3 consists of 14 residues. This chain's CDR3 is CASSPKTQGFEQFF. The CDR3 DNA reads as TGCGCCAGCAGCCCAAAGACTCAGGGGTTTGAGCAGTTCTTC.

This clonotype was counted a few times. The rearrangement uses TRBV25-1 and TRBJ2-2, with unresolved D. The CDR3 is 14 residues long. The germline CDR1 and CDR2 sequences are MGHDK and SYGVNS. V dropped 1 base and J dropped 1 base, with 4 bases sitting between them. CDR3 coding DNA: TGTGCCAGCAGTGAATTACGGAACACCGGGGAGCTGTTTTTT. It codes for CASSELRNTGELFF.

The chain links TRBV3-1 to TRBJ2-7; a weak D match, TRBD2 (6 bases). The germline V gene has CDR1 LGHDT and CDR2 YNNKEL (reference sequence). CDR3 length: 14 residues. Trimming removed 1 base at V and 3 bases at J, with 10 bases between. The CDR3 loop is CASSQGLGDYEQYF. The CDR3 bases are TGTGCCAGCAGCCAAGGACTAGGGGACTACGAGCAGTACTTC.

This clonotype was counted ten times or more. The rearrangement links TRBV20-1 to TRBJ2-2; 10 positions agree with TRBD2. This CDR3 comprises 15 residues. CDR1 and CDR2 (germline): DFQATT, SNEGSKA (reference sequence). V shed 3 bases, J shed 5 bases, and the junction held 6 bases outside the gene matches. Here the CDR3 reads CSARGSGRETGELFF. The CDR3 DNA sequence: TGCAGTGCTAGGGGGAGCGGGAGGGAAACCGGGGAGCTGTTTTTT.

This clonotype has a count of ten or more. The CDR3 loop reads CASSPLLGLGVEQYF. CDR3 coding DNA: TGTGCCAGCAGCCCTCTCCTTGGTCTTGGGGTCGAGCAGTACTTC. The genes are TRBV14 and TRBJ2-7; D is unclear. This CDR3 is built from 15 residues. Germline V lookup: CDR1 SGHDN, CDR2 FVKESK. Trimming removed 4 bases from V and 6 bases from J, with 19 bases in between.

This clonotype was recorded a few times. The chain recombines TRBV6-1 with TRBJ2-5; 11 nucleotides align to TRBD1. The CDR3 extends over 14 amino acids. V trimming: 6 bases; J trimming: 7 bases; junction bases outside the gene matches: 7. Germline CDR1 reads MNHNS; CDR2 reads SASEGT. The CDR3 sequence is CASSPGQGVGTQYF. CDR3 nucleotide sequence: TGTGCCAGCAGCCCGGGACAGGGGGTTGGGACCCAGTACTTC.

The sample holds one count of this clonotype. A single base separates this from a much larger clone, so it may be a read error. The rearrangement joins TRBV5-1 to TRBJ1-1, with unresolved D. Trimming cost V 7 bases and J 8 bases, with 15 bases left between them. CDR3 size: 12 residues. Germline assignment: CDR1 SGHRS and CDR2 YFSETQ. This CDR3 reads CASGSIRMEAFF. CDR3 DNA: TGCGCCAGCGGCTCCATCAGGATGGAAGCTTTCTTT.

This clonotype was detected only a few times. CDR3 bases: TGCAGTGCTAATCCGGGGGGAAGAATGGATGGCTACACCTTC. As protein: CSANPGGRMDGYTF. This sequence joins TRBV20-1 and TRBJ1-2, with a weak D call TRBD1 (5 bases). CDR1 and CDR2 from the germline V gene are DFQATT and SNEGSKA (reference sequence). Trimming shortened V by 4 bases and J by 6 bases, and 18 bases separated the two germline ends. The CDR3 loop spans 14 amino acids.

Many counts were recorded for this clonotype. The chain has TRBV7-3 and TRBJ2-1; D might be TRBD2 (5 bases). From germline, CDR1 is SGHTA and CDR2 FQGTGA. V was clipped by 4 bases and J by 0 bases, with 10 bases between them. This CDR3 has 15 amino acids. The CDR3: CASSSRVSSYNEQFF. CDR3 sequence (DNA): TGTGCCAGCAGCTCGAGGGTTAGCTCCTACAATGAGCAGTTCTTC.

V and J are TRBV5-4 and TRBJ1-2, with D uncertain. V was trimmed by 0 bases and J by 2 bases, leaving 11 bases between them. CDR1 is SGHNT, CDR2 YYREEE, per germline (reference sequence). This CDR3 contains 15 residues. For the CDR3, the DNA is TGTGCCAGCAGCTTGGTGGGGAGGTCCAACTATGGCTACACCTTC. Translating it yields CASSLVGRSNYGYTF.

In the case of this clonotype: It may be a read error: a sequence one base away is much more abundant. The CDR3 coding sequence is TGTGCCGGCAGTTTGGTGAAAGGATCTGAGACCCAGTACTTC. This encodes CAGSLVKGSETQYF. The rearrangement uses TRBV12-3 or TRBV12-4 and TRBJ2-5; no clear D gene. The CDR3 contains 14 residues.

This clonotype appeared many times. The CDR3 sequence is CASSLVAGGTGELFF. The CDR3 DNA is TGTGCCAGCAGCTTAGTAGCGGGAGGCACCGGGGAGCTGTTTTTT. This sequence joins TRBV7-6 and TRBJ2-2, with TRBD2 identical over 10 bases. CDR1 and CDR2 from the germline V gene are SGHVS and FNYEAQ. There are 15 residues in the CDR3. With V trimmed by 1 base and J by 4 bases, 0 bases remained unmatched.

This clonotype was observed a few times. The chain recombines TRBV5-1 with TRBJ2-1; 7 bases line up with TRBD1. Germline V gene data show CDR1 as SGHRS and CDR2 as YFSETQ. Trimming removed 4 bases from V and 5 bases from J; junction bases left unmatched: 3. This CDR3 region has 13 residues. This CDR3 reads CASSRQGNNEQFF. The DNA of the CDR3 is TGCGCCAGCAGCAGACAGGGAAACAATGAGCAGTTCTTC.

This clonotype was recorded at least ten times. The chain uses TRBV2 and TRBJ2-2, with D uncertain. Germline CDR1 SNHLY, CDR2 FYNNEI. The CDR3 loop spans 16 amino acids. Trimming cost V 2 bases and J 7 bases, with 17 bases left between them. The CDR3 bases are TGTGCCAGCAGTGAATCGGACCTGCCGGGCGGCGGGGAGCTGTTTTTT. Amino acids: CASSESDLPGGGELFF.

The genes are TRBV7-9 and TRBJ1-4, with 11 bases lining up with TRBD1. Per the germline V gene, CDR1 is SEHNR and CDR2 is FQNEAQ (reference sequence). V was pared by 4 bases and J by 6 bases, with 10 bases of the junction left unmatched. The CDR3 contains 17 residues. CDR3 residues: CASSSPSRTGGYEKLFF. CDR3 nucleotides: TGTGCCAGCAGCTCCCCAAGTCGGACAGGGGGCTATGAAAAACTGTTTTTT.